This TCR beta chain was found in a study of blood T cell repertoires in COVID-19. Sequenced by immunoSEQ multiplex PCR; TCRdb stores in-frame clones only, minus some. The table has about 170,000 clones, 85% seen once. The CDR3 extends over 16 amino acids. This TCR derives from an elderly woman with COVID-19, enrolled during active disease. The chain has TRBV21-1 and TRBJ1-5; TRBD1, the table's D call, lacks a check against the DNA. TRBV21-1 is annotated as a pseudogene. Input material: peripheral blood. The chain's CDR3 is CASSTPRVIANQPQHF. The CDR3 DNA reads as TGTGCCAGCAGCACGCCCAGGGTCATAGCAAATCAGCCCCAGCATTTT.